The 25 T cell receptor beta chains reported below all come from one sample, sequenced in a study of T cell changes during pregnancy in multiple sclerosis. Clones were read by immunoSEQ multiplex PCR, and TCRdb kept only the in-frame ones, dropping some. The profile shows about 51,000 clones, roughly 92% of them singletons. The sample in question was CD4+ T cells from peripheral blood mononuclear cells, obtained in the second trimester of pregnancy. The receptor source for this set is a female donor with multiple sclerosis, enrolled in a pregnancy study.

The CDR3 nucleotides read TGTGCCAGCAGCCACGACAGAGCGCAAAGAAACTATGGCTACACCTTC. Translating gives CASSHDRAQRNYGYTF. This chain joins TRBV7-2 and TRBJ1-2; D is perhaps TRBD1 (5 bases). Germline lookup yields CDR1 SGHTA and CDR2 FQGNSA. The ends were cut back, 5 bases at V and 2 bases at J, with 18 bases in the middle. This CDR3 is 16 amino acids long.

The chain uses TRBV19 and TRBJ1-6; a weak D match, TRBD1 (5 bases). The CDR3 runs to 13 residues. Germline V gene sequence: CDR1 LNHDA, CDR2 SQIVND (reference sequence). Trimming left V 9 bases short and J 8 bases short, with 14 bases between. CDR3 loop: CASRDSLDSPLHF. CDR3 nucleotide sequence: TGTGCCAGCCGGGACTCGCTAGATTCACCCCTCCACTTT.

The CDR3 loop is CASRAGDRVGQPQHF. The DNA of the CDR3 is TGTGCCAGCAGGGCCGGGGACAGGGTTGGTCAGCCCCAGCATTTT. This chain joins TRBV6-1 and TRBJ1-5; 9 nucleotides agree with TRBD1. CDR1 is MNHNS and CDR2 is SASEGT in the germline V gene. The CDR3 loop spans 15 amino acids. The J segment lost 6 bases and the V segment lost 6 bases, leaving 9 bases of the junction unmatched.

The chain recombines TRBV5-4 with TRBJ2-1; 7 bases are a match to TRBD2. This CDR3 is 15 amino acids long. The germline gives CDR1 SGHNT, CDR2 YYREEE (reference sequence). Losses at the gene ends were 2 bases for V and 0 bases for J; bases not matched to a gene: 2. CDR3 in amino acids: CASSFSGGSYNEQFF. The CDR3 DNA sequence: TGTGCCAGCAGCTTTTCGGGGGGCTCCTACAATGAGCAGTTCTTC.

This clone was observed a single time. The chain is built from TRBV7-9 and TRBJ1-1; D is perhaps TRBD1 (5 bases). Germline CDR1 and CDR2: SEHNR and FQNEAQ (reference sequence). V shed 5 bases and J shed 2 bases, with 15 bases lying between them. CDR3 length: 15 residues. DNA of the CDR3: TGTGCCAGCAGCCAATATCCGGACAAAAACACTGAAGCTTTCTTT. This codes for CASSQYPDKNTEAFF.

The gene calls are TRBV6-4 and TRBJ2-2; 8 positions agree with TRBD2. This CDR3 contains 17 residues. The V gene end was trimmed by 4 bases and the J gene end by 2 bases; junction bases not matched to a gene: 9. Germline V gene lookup returns CDR1 MRHNA and CDR2 SNTAGT. CDR3 loop: CASSGGERGTNTGELFF. In DNA, the CDR3 is TGTGCCAGCAGTGGCGGGGAGCGGGGGACAAACACCGGGGAGCTGTTTTTT.

The chain uses TRBV11-2 and TRBJ2-1, with TRBD2 matching over 10 bases. Germline CDR1 is SGHAT and CDR2 is FQNNGV. The CDR3 is 15 amino acids. The V and J ends lost 3 bases and 7 bases, in that order; junction bases with no gene match: 6. As DNA, the CDR3 is TGTGCCAGCAGCTTCGGTGCTAGCGGGGGTAATGAGCAGTTCTTC. Protein product: CASSFGASGGNEQFF. Based on the CDR3 plus reference TRBV11-2 and TRBJ2-1, the full variable domain is EAGVAQSPRYKIIEKRQSVAFWCNPISGHATLYWYQQILGQGPKLLIQFQNNGVVDDSQLPKDRFSAERLKGVDSTLKIQPAKLEDSAVYLCASSFGASGGNEQFFGPGTRLTVL.

The V and J genes are TRBV19 and TRBJ2-1; D may be TRBD2 (6 bases). CDR1 and CDR2 from the germline V gene are LNHDA and SQIVND (reference sequence). The CDR3 consists of 16 residues. V lost 6 bases, J lost 2 bases, and 17 bases lay in between. CDR3 sequence: CASSSDSRGPYNEQFF. The CDR3 DNA sequence: TGTGCCAGTAGCTCGGACTCGCGGGGCCCCTACAATGAGCAGTTCTTC.

This clone appeared a few times. This CDR3 is CASSRGGGGDTQYF. CDR3 sequence (DNA): TGCGCCAGCAGCCGCGGGGGAGGGGGAGATACGCAGTATTTT. V gene TRBV5-1 combines with J gene TRBJ2-3; D is possibly TRBD2 (7 bases). Germline assignment: CDR1 SGHRS and CDR2 YFSETQ. V gave up 4 bases and J gave up 5 bases, with 14 bases separating them. The CDR3 runs to 14 residues.

The chain combines TRBV7-9 with TRBJ2-1; no reliable D call. Germline-derived CDR1 and CDR2 are SEHNR and FQNEAQ (reference sequence). The CDR3 runs 14 residues. V was shortened by 2 bases and J by 8 bases, with 13 bases between the two germline ends. CDR3 in amino acids: CASSLTRTKHEQFF. CDR3 DNA sequence: TGTGCCAGCAGCTTAACCCGAACTAAGCATGAGCAGTTCTTC.

This clone was picked up a small number of times. This chain links TRBV5-6 with TRBJ2-2, with TRBD1 as a possible D gene (6 bases). V shed 3 bases and J shed 1 base, with 7 bases lying between them. CDR3 length: 14 residues. Germline V CDR1 and CDR2: SGHDT, YYEEEE. CDR3 protein: CASSSGQNTGELFF. DNA of the CDR3: TGTGCCAGCAGCTCGGGACAGAACACCGGGGAGCTGTTTTTT.

V usage is TRBV19 and J usage is TRBJ1-3; 7 nucleotides match TRBD1. The trim removed 3 bases at V and 4 bases at J, leaving 6 bases unmatched. CDR3 length equals 15 residues. Germline V lookup: CDR1 LNHDA, CDR2 SQIVND (reference sequence). CDR3: CASSIGQASGNTIYF. The CDR3 nucleotides read TGTGCCAGTAGTATCGGACAGGCTTCAGGAAACACCATATATTTT.

The V gene is TRBV5-1, the J gene TRBJ2-1, with D perhaps TRBD2 (6 bases). The CDR3 runs to 15 residues. Trimming removed 0 bases at V and 4 bases at J, with 11 bases between. The germline CDR1 and CDR2 sequences are SGHRS and YFSETQ. The CDR3 DNA reads TGCGCCAGCAGCTTGGGGACGGGGGTGTACAATGAGCAGTTCTTC. This encodes CASSLGTGVYNEQFF. The variable domain in full, with the rest retrieved from reference TRBV5-1 and TRBJ2-1, is KAGVTQTPRYLIKTRGQQVTLSCSPISGHRSVSWYQQTPGQGLQFLFEYFSETQRNKGNFPGRFSGRQFSNSRSEMNVSTLELGDSALYLCASSLGTGVYNEQFFGPGTRLTVL.

V and J are TRBV11-2 and TRBJ1-1, with D perhaps matching TRBD1 (5 bases). Trimming pared 7 bases from V and 6 bases from J, leaving 21 bases between. The CDR3 has 15 residues. Germline V gives CDR1 SGHAT, CDR2 FQNNGV. CDR3 residues: CASTPGGGYIAEAFF. The DNA for the CDR3 is TGTGCCAGCACCCCAGGTGGGGGGTATATCGCTGAAGCTTTCTTT.

V and J are TRBV11-2 and TRBJ2-7, with D uncertain. Germline CDR1 SGHAT, CDR2 FQNNGV. The CDR3 has 12 residues. V dropped 3 bases and J dropped 3 bases, with 6 bases sitting between them. The CDR3: CASSFKFYEQYF. The CDR3 DNA reads TGTGCCAGCAGCTTTAAATTCTACGAGCAGTACTTC.

This sequence joins TRBV7-3 and TRBJ2-2; D might be TRBD2 (5 bases). This CDR3 has 14 amino acids. The germline CDR1 and CDR2 sequences are SGHTA and FQGTGA. V was clipped by 5 bases and J by 8 bases, with 15 bases between them. The CDR3 loop reads CASSARQTGGELFF. The CDR3 nucleotides are TGTGCCAGCAGCGCCCGCCAGACGGGAGGGGAGCTGTTTTTT.

The V gene is TRBV2, the J gene TRBJ1-2; TRBD1 might be the D (5 bases). V gave up 2 bases and J gave up 2 bases, with 9 bases separating them. Germline CDR1 SNHLY, CDR2 FYNNEI. This CDR3 region has 14 residues. CDR3: CASSELGGNYGYTF. Written as DNA, the CDR3 is TGTGCCAGCAGTGAATTGGGGGGAAACTATGGCTACACCTTC.

The rearrangement links TRBV6-4 to TRBJ1-6, with no clear D. The CDR3 covers 13 residues. In germline, CDR1 is MRHNA, CDR2 SNTAGT. The V and J ends lost 0 bases and 12 bases respectively, with 9 bases between them. CDR3 DNA sequence: TGTGCCAGCAGTGACTCTTTGGGAGGACCCCTCCACTTT. Its protein product is CASSDSLGGPLHF.

The V gene is TRBV5-1, the J gene TRBJ2-5; the D gene is possibly TRBD2 (7 bases). The CDR3 is 16 residues long. Germline V gene lookup returns CDR1 SGHRS and CDR2 YFSETQ. Trimming left V 4 bases short and J 3 bases short, with 19 bases between. DNA for the CDR3: TGCGCCAGCAGCCCCATTGGGGGGGCCGTAAAAGAGACCCAGTACTTC. Translation: CASSPIGGAVKETQYF.

The sample holds a few counts of this clone. The chain joins TRBV6-1 to TRBJ2-2; 9 nucleotides match TRBD2. V shed 5 bases and J 2 bases; nucleotides not matched to a gene: 6. The CDR3 is 16 residues long. Germline CDR1 and CDR2: MNHNS and SASEGT. The CDR3 reads CASSKGGGANTGELFF. Written as DNA, the CDR3 is TGTGCCAGCAGTAAAGGCGGGGGGGCCAACACCGGGGAGCTGTTTTTT.

CDR3 coding DNA: TGTGCCAGCAGCCAAGTAGCGGGGGAGAGCTACAATGAGCAGTTCTTC. It codes for CASSQVAGESYNEQFF. The chain joins TRBV4-2 to TRBJ2-1, with 9 bases identical to TRBD2. Germline V gene sequence: CDR1 LGHNA, CDR2 YNFKEQ. CDR3 size: 16 residues. V lost 1 base and J lost 3; bases outside the gene matches: 4.

This rearrangement joins TRBV4-1 to TRBJ1-5, with a possible D match to TRBD1 (5 bases). CDR3 length: 17 residues. Germline V CDR1 and CDR2: MGHRA, YSYEKL. The V end was cut by 3 bases, the J end by 1 base, with 16 bases between. The CDR3 DNA reads TGCGCCAGCAGCCACGGCCAGGGTATAATCAGCAATCAGCCCCAGCATTTT. This encodes CASSHGQGIISNQPQHF.

V usage is TRBV6-5 and J usage is TRBJ1-4, with D maybe TRBD1 (5 bases). V lost 7 bases to trimming and J lost 8 bases, with 17 bases between them. The CDR3 consists of 14 residues. Looked up from germline, CDR1 is MNHEY and CDR2 is SVGAGI. The CDR3: CASKVRRQSEKLFF. Here the CDR3 DNA reads TGTGCCAGCAAAGTACGTAGACAGTCGGAAAAACTGTTTTTT.

This chain connects TRBV21-1 to TRBJ1-1; no DNA check was done on the table's D call, TRBD1. TRBV21-1 has pseudogene status. There are 18 residues in the CDR3. CDR3: CASSKAMQGPTLNTEAFF. CDR3 nucleotides: TGTGCCAGCAGCAAAGCGATGCAGGGCCCAACCTTGAACACTGAAGCTTTCTTT.

The rearrangement joins TRBV27 to TRBJ1-3, with unresolved D. Germline CDR1 is MNHEY and CDR2 is SMNVEV (reference sequence). The ends were cut back, 1 base at V and 0 bases at J, with 7 bases in the middle. This CDR3 has 15 residues. CDR3 sequence (DNA): TGTGCCAGCAGTTTATTTCCGAGCTCTGGAAACACCATATATTTT. Its translation: CASSLFPSSGNTIYF.